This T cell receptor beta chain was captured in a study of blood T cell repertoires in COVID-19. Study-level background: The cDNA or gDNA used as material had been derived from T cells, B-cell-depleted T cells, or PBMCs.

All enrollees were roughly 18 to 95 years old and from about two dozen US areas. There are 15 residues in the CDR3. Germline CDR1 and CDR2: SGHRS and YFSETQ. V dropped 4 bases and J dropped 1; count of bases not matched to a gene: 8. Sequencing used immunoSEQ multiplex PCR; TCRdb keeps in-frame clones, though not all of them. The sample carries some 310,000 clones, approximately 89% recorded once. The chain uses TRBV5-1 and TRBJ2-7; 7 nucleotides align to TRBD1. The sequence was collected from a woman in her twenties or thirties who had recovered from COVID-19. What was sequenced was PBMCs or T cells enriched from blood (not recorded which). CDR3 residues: CASSPDRVQSYEQYF. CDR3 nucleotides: TGCGCCAGCAGCCCTGACAGGGTTCAATCCTACGAGCAGTACTTC.